The source of this T cell receptor (beta chain) is a study of CD4 and CD8 cells across lung adenocarcinoma regions. Trimming took 9 bases from V and 4 from J; bases not matched to a gene: 13. This CDR3 comprises 16 residues. Germline V gene lookup returns CDR1 MNHEY and CDR2 SMNVEV (reference sequence). Localized lung adenocarcinoma, a non-small cell lung cancer, affected the donors. One entry per CDR3 protein results from TCRdb running MiXCR on the PCR reads. The sample yields about 9,200 distinct CDR3 sequences, under 50% seen once. This clonotype was counted ten times or more. The V and J genes are TRBV27 and TRBJ2-2, with TRBD2 identical over 8 bases. The clonotype was recovered from a male donor with lung adenocarcinoma. The CD4 and CD8 labels of this study may be unreliable. The source material was CD8+ T cells from the margin of a lung tumor. CDR3 DNA: TGTGCCAGGAGAAGAAGCGGGAGCCGTGTCACCGGGGAGCTGTTTTTT. It specifies CARRRSGSRVTGELFF.